The entry that follows covers one T cell receptor (beta chain) sequence. Its antigen remains unidentified. Base qualities are missing; no much larger clone stands one base away. The record originates from a study of T cells after posttransplantation cyclophosphamide listed by TCRdb under 2016. Study-wide context: The study tracked T cell repertoire reconstitution by TRB sequencing after myeloablative bone marrow transplantation using posttransplantation cyclophosphamide as GVHD prophylaxis. In 3 patients, up to roughly 3 additional blood samples taken between 2 and 5.2 years after transplant also underwent TRB sequencing, as did pretransplant blood from 4 patients. Samples from approximately 37 PTCy-treated patients, along with samples from some 16 of their related bone marrow donors, underwent antigen receptor sequencing. TRB sequencing was performed on blood from all 35 or so PTCy patients with 1-year posttransplant specimens. Public TRB sequences were checked against a database of over 3,000 sequences associated with responses to pathogens, tumor antigens, self-antigens and alloantigens. Because TRA and TRB clonality correlated tightly in 9 samples, later TCR analyses were limited to TRB. The full study reports these points: Donor-recipient similarity was low at 1-2 months but rose over the first year, and later blood repertoires were often dominated by donor CD8+ memory clones. The TRB repertoires of T cells infiltrating skin or the GI tract showed only limited overlap with the TRB repertoires found in blood. Across the 45 patients, TRB clonality was highly associated with recipient CMV seropositivity and CMV reactivation, and diversity with PTCy was similar to that in the CNI/methotrexate controls.

Trimming removed 0 bases from V and 3 bases from J, leaving 15 bases between the germline ends. Including the terminal cysteine and phenylalanine, the CDR3 comprises 17 residues. The entry retains the CDR3 DNA only, 51 bases that are in frame from base 1. The germline V gene provides CDR1 LGHNA and CDR2 YNFKEQ. On the day of marrow donation, related bone marrow donors gave peripheral blood samples. Peripheral blood and bone marrow mononuclear cells were isolated by Ficoll-Hypaque density centrifugation and were cryopreserved. TRB sequencing was run on genomic DNA with either the immunoSEQ assay at survey resolution or the hsTCRB kit. The source study handled its data this way. The immunoSEQ software handled initial read processing, and the LymphoSeq R package was used for repertoire analyses. Clonality was calculated as 1 minus normalized Shannon entropy, and the Gini coefficient was also calculated for each TRB dataset. Phenotypes of unsorted samples were inferred by mapping TRB sequences from sorted subsets of the recipient or donor onto the same recipient's unsorted samples. TCRdb re-hosts the immuneACCESS table, in-frame sequences only. Its copies lack some clones; in the studies checked, an unresolved V gene accounts for under half of them, and the cause for the rest is not known. V and J calls and clone size follow that table, whereas D and trimming were derived from the DNA. In all, the sample holds 66,000 or so clones, and over 85% of those were seen once. Of the sample, around 3.1% falls within the top ten clones.

The chain links TRBV4-2 with TRBJ1-5; the D segment could be TRBD1, given 5 matching bases. The sequence was collected from a woman aged 25 to 39 in good health and a related stem cell transplant donor. Sequencing was performed on PBMCs. The CDR3 in this case is CASSQEIFLGPNQPQHF. The base sequence is TGTGCCAGCAGCCAAGAAATTTTCCTGGGACCCAATCAGCCCCAGCATTTT.